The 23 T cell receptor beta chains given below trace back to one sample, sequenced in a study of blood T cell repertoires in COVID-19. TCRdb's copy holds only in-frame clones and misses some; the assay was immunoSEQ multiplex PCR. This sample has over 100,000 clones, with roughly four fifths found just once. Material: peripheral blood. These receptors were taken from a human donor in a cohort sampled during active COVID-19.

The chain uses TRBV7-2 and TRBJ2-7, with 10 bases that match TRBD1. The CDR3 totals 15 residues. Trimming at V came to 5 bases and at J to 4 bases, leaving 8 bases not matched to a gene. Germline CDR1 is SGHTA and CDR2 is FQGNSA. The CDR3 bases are TGTGCCAGCAGCCCCCGGGACAGGGGTAATTACGAGCAGTACTTC. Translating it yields CASSPRDRGNYEQYF.

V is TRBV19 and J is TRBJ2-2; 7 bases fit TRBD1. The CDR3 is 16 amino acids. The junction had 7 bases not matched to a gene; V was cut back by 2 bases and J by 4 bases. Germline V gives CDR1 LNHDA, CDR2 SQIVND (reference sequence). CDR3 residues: CASSIRGGASTGELFF. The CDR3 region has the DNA TGTGCCAGTAGTATAAGAGGGGGCGCGAGCACCGGGGAGCTGTTTTTT. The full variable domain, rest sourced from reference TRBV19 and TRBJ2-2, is DGGITQSPKYLFRKEGQNVTLSCEQNLNHDAMYWYRQDPGQGLRLIYYSQIVNDFQKGDIAEGYSVSREKKESFPLTVTSAQKNPTAFYLCASSIRGGASTGELFFGEGSRLTVL.

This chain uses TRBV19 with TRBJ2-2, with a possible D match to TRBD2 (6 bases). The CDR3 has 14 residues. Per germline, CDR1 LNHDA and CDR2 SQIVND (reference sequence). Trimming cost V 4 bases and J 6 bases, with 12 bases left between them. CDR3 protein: CASSSLGGAGELFF. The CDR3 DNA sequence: TGTGCCAGTAGTAGCCTGGGGGGTGCCGGGGAGCTGTTTTTT.

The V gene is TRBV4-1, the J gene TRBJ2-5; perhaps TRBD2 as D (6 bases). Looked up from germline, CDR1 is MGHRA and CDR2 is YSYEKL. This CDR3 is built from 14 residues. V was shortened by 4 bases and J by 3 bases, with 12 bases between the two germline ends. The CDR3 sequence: CASSRGTGEETQYF. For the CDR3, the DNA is TGCGCCAGCAGCCGAGGGACTGGCGAAGAGACCCAGTACTTC.

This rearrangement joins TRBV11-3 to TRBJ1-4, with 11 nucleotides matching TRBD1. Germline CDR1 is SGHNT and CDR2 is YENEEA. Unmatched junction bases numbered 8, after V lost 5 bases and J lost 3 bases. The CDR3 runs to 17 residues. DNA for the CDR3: TGTGCCAGCAGCCCCCCGGACAGGGGGCAATCTAATGAAAAACTGTTTTTT. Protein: CASSPPDRGQSNEKLFF.

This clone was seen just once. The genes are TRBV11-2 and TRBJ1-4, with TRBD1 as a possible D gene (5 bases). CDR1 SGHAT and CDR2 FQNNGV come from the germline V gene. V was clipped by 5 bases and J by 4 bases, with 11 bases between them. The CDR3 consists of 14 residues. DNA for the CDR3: TGTGCCAGCAGCCCCTCGGGGGTTAATGAAAAACTGTTTTTT. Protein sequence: CASSPSGVNEKLFF.

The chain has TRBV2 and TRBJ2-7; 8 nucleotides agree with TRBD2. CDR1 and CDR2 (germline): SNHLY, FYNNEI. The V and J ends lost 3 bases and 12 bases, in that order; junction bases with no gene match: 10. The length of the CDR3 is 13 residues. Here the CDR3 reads CASSDGSGATSYF. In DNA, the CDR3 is TGTGCCAGCAGTGACGGTAGCGGGGCCACGTCGTACTTC. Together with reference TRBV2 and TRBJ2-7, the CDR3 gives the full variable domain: EPEVTQTPSHQVTQMGQEVILRCVPISNHLYFYWYRQILGQKVEFLVSFYNNEISEKSEIFDDQFSVERPDGSNFTLKIRSTKLEDSAMYFCASSDGSGATSYFGPGTRLTVT.

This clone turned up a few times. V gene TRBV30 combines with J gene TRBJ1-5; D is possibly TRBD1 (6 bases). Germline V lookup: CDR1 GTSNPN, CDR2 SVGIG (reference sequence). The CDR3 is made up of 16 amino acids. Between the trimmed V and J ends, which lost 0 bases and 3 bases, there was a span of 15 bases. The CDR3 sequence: CAWSVRDRRDNQPQHF. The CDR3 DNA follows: TGTGCCTGGAGTGTTAGAGACAGGAGAGACAATCAGCCCCAGCATTTT.

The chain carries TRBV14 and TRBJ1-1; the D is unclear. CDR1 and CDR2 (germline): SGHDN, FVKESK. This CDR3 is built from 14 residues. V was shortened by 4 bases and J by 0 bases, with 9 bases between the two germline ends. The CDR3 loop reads CASSRPGMNTEAFF. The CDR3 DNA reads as TGTGCCAGCAGCCGTCCTGGCATGAACACTGAAGCTTTCTTT. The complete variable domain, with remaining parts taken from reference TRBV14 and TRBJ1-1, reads EAGVTQFPSHSVIEKGQTVTLRCDPISGHDNLYWYRRVMGKEIKFLLHFVKESKQDESGMPNNRFLAERTGGTYSTLKVQPAELEDSGVYFCASSRPGMNTEAFFGQGTRLTVV.

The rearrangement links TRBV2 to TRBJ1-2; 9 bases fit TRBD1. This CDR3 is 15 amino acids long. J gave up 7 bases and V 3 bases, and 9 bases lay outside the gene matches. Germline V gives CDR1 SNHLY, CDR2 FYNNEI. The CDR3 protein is CASSEKGQGGSGYTF. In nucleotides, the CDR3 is TGTGCCAGCAGTGAGAAGGGACAGGGAGGCTCTGGCTACACCTTC.

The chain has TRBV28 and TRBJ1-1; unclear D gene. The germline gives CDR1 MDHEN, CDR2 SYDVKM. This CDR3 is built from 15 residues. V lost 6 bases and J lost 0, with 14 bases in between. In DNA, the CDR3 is TGTGCCAGCAGCAAAGTTGACAACCTGAACACTGAAGCTTTCTTT. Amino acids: CASSKVDNLNTEAFF.

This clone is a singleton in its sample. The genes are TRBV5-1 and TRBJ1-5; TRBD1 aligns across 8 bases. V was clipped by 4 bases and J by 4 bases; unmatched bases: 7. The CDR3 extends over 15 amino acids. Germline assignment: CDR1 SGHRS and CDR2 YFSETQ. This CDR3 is CASSPGQVGNQPQHF. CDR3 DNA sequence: TGCGCCAGCAGCCCGGGACAGGTTGGGAATCAGCCCCAGCATTTT.

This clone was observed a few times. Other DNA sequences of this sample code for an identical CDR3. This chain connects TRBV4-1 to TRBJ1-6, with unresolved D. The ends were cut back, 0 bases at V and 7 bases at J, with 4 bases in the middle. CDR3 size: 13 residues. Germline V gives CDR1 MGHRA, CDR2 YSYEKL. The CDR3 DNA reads TGCGCCAGCAGCCAAGAAGCCAATTCACCCCTCCACTTT. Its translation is CASSQEANSPLHF.

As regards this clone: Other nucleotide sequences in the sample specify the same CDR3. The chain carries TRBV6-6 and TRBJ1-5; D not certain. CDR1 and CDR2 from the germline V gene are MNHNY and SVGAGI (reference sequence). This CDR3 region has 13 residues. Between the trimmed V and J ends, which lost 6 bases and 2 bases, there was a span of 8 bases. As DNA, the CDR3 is TGTGCCAGCAGCGAGAACGGCAATCAGCCCCAGCATTTT. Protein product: CASSENGNQPQHF.

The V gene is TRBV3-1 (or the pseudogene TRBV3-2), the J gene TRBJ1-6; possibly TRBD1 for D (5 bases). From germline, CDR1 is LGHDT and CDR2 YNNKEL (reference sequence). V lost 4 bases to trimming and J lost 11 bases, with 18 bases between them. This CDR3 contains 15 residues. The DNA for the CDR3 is TGTGCCAGCAGCCCGCGGGGGTCAGCGTTCGCACCCCTCCACTTT. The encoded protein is CASSPRGSAFAPLHF.

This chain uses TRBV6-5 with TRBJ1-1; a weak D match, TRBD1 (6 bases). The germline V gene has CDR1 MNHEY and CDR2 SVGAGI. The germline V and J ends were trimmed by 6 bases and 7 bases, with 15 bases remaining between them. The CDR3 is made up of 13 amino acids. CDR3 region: CASRKGQNFEAFF. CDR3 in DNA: TGTGCCAGCAGAAAGGGACAAAACTTTGAAGCTTTCTTT.

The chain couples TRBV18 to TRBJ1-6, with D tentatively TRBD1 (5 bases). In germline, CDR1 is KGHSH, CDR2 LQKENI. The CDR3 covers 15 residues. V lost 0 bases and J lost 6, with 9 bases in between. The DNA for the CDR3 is TGTGCCAGCTCACCACCTGGGGGGTTTAATTCACCCCTCCACTTT. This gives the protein CASSPPGGFNSPLHF.

The CDR3 loop reads CASSHGTGSGRREQYF. The CDR3, as DNA: TGTGCCAGCAGCCACGGGACAGGGTCGGGTCGTCGCGAGCAGTACTTC. V usage is TRBV6-2 or TRBV6-3 and J usage is TRBJ2-7; 9 bases are a match to TRBD1. The V and J ends lost 6 bases and 6 bases, in that order; junction bases with no gene match: 15. The CDR3 is 16 amino acids. Germline CDR1 and CDR2: MNHEY and SVGEGT.

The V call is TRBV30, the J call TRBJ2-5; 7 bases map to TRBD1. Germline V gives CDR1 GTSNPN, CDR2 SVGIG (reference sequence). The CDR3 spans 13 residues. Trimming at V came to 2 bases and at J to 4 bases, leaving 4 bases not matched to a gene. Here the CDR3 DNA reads TGTGCCTGGAGTAGACAGGGTGGAGAGACCCAGTACTTC. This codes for CAWSRQGGETQYF.

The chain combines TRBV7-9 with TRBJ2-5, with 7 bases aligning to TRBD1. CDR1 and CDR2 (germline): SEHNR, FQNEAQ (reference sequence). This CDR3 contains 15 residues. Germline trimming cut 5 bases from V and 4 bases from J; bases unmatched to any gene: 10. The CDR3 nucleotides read TGTGCCAGCAGCCCCCCCCTGACAGGGACAGAGACCCAGTACTTC. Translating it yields CASSPPLTGTETQYF.

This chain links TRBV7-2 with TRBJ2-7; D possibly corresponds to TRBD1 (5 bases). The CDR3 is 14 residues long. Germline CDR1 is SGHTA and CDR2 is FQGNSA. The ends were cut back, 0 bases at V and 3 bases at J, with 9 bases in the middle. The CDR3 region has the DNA TGTGCCAGCAGCTTAGCAGACAGATACTACGAGCAGTACTTC. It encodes CASSLADRYYEQYF. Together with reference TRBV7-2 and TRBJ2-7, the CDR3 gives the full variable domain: GAGVSQSPSNKVTEKGKDVELRCDPISGHTALYWYRQSLGQGLEFLIYFQGNSAPDKSGLPSDRFSAERTGGSVSTLTIQRTQQEDSAVYLCASSLADRYYEQYFGPGTRLTVT.

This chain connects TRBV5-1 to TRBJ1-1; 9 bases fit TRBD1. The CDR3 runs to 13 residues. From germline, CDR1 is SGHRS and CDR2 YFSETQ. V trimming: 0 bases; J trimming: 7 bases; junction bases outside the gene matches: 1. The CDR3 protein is CASSLGDRDEAFF. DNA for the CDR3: TGCGCCAGCAGCTTGGGGGACAGGGATGAAGCTTTCTTT. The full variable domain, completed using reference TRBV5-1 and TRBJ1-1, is KAGVTQTPRYLIKTRGQQVTLSCSPISGHRSVSWYQQTPGQGLQFLFEYFSETQRNKGNFPGRFSGRQFSNSRSEMNVSTLELGDSALYLCASSLGDRDEAFFGQGTRLTVV.

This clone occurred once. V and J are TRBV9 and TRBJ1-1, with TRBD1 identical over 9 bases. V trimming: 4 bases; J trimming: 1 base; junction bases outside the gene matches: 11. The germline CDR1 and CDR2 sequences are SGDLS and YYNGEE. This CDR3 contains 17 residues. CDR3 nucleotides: TGTGCCAGCAGCATGGACCGGGACAGGGCGGCGAACACTGAAGCTTTCTTT. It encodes CASSMDRDRAANTEAFF.